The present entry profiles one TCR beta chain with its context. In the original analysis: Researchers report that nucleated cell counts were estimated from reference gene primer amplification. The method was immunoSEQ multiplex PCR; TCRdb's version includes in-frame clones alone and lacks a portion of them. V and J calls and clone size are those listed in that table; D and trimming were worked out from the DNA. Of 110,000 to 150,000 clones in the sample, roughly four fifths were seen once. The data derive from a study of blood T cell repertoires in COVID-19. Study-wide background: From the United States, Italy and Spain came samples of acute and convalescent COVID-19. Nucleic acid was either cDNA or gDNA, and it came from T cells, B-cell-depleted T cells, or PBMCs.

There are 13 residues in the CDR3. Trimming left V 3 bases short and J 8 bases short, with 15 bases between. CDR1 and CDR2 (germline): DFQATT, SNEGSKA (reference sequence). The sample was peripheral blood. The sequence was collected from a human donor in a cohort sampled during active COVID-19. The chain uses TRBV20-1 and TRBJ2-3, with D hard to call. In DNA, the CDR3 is TGCAGTGCTAGTTTAGACTCTCGGGTTACGCAGTATTTT. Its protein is CSASLDSRVTQYF.